This T cell receptor (beta chain) appears in the sequencing data of a study of T cell responses to AZD1222 COVID-19 vaccine. The germline V gene has CDR1 SQVTM and CDR2 ANQGSEA. The CDR3 covers 16 residues. V lost 3 bases, J lost 4 bases, and 9 bases stayed unmatched. Assay used: immunoSEQ multiplex PCR; TCRdb lists only in-frame clones, some missing. Here the sample spans some 130,000 clones, roughly 90% being singletons. In regard to this clone: What it binds is not known.

The study, taken as a whole, reports: Clonal diversity was possibly underestimated, and the donors were mostly white British, with more females.

The gene calls are TRBV29-1 and TRBJ2-1, with 10 bases aligning to TRBD2. The sample was peripheral blood, taken on day 0 of AZD1222 vaccination. The TCR comes from an adult in good health. The chain's CDR3 is CSVDGLAGVPYNEQFF. In DNA form, the CDR3 reads TGCAGCGTTGATGGGCTAGCGGGAGTCCCTTACAATGAGCAGTTCTTC.